The source of this T cell receptor beta chain is a study of post-analysis software for immune sequencing data. In the study overall: Included among the disease courses, which were recorded for the cohort, were relapsing-remitting, secondary progressive and progressive-relapsing multiple sclerosis. Study-wide results and limits: People with multiple sclerosis had a significantly lower normalized Chao1 diversity than controls did. Comparison of patients with controls showed about 5 TRBV segments more frequent in patients, TRBV5-6, TRBV5-1 and TRBV20-1 among them. Samples sharing a preparation batch grouped tightly together when assessed by F measure.

The CDR3 sequence is 13 residues long. Germline V gives CDR1 SGHTA, CDR2 FQGNSA. Trimming removed 3 bases from V and 2 bases from J, with 5 bases in between. cDNA libraries for TCR beta contained unique molecular identifiers. T cells numbering about 0.85 to 11 million yielded cDNA molecules that totaled approximately 500,000. TCRdb ran MiXCR on the PCR reads and lists one entry per CDR3 protein. The sample includes hundreds of thousands of distinct CDR3 sequences, approximately 50% seen only once; the top ten take 4% to 5.5%. This clonotype was seen a handful of times. What it recognizes is unknown. The chain links TRBV7-2 to TRBJ1-5; D gene unclear. Sequencing was carried out using blood. The TCR was taken from a girl aged 10-17 years with multiple sclerosis. The CDR3 bases are TGTGCCAGCAGCTTCTACCGCAATCAGCCCCAGCATTTT. Residues: CASSFYRNQPQHF.